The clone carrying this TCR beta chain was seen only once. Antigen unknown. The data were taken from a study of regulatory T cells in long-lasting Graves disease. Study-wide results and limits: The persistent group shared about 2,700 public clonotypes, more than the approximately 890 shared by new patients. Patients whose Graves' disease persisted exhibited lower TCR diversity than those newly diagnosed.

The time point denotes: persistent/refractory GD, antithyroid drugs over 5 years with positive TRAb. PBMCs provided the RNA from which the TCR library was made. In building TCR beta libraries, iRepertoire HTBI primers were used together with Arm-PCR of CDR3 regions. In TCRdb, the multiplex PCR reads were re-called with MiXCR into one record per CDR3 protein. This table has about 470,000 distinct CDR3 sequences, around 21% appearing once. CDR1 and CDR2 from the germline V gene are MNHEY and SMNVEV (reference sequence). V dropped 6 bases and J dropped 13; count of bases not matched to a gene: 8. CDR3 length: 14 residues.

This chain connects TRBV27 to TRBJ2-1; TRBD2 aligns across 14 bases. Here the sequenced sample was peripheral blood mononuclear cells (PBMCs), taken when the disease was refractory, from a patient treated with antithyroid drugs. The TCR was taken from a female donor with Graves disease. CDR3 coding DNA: TGTGCCAGCAGGACAACCGGGACTAGCGGGAGACAGTTCTTC. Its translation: CASRTTGTSGRQFF.